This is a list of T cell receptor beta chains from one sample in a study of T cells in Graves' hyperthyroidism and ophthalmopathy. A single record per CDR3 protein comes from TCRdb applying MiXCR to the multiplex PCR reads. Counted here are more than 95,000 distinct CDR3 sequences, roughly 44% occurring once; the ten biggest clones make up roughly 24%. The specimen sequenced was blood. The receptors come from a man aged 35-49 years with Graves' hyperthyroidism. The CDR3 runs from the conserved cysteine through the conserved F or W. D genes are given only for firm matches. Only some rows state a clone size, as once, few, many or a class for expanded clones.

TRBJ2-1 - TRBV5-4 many TGTGCCAGCAGCTTGGACCCGAGTCCTAGGGATGAGCAGTTCTTC CASSLDPSPRDEQFF
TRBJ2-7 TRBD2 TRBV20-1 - TGCAGTGCCAGACTCAGCGGGAGGTACAGTGAGCAGTACTTC CSARLSGRYSEQYF
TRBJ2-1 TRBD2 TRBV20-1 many TGCAGTGCTAGAGATCTTCGGGGGGGCCTGGATGAGCAGTTCTTC CSARDLRGGLDEQFF
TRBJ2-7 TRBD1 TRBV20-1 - TGCAGTGCTAGGTCTGGGGACAGGGCTTACGAGCAGTACTTC CSARSGDRAYEQYF
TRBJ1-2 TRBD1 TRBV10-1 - TGCGCCAGCTACGGGACAGGGCGTAACTATGGCTACACCTTC CASYGTGRNYGYTF
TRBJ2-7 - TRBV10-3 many TGTGCCACCCATAACAGGGATTCCGACGAGCAGTACTTC CATHNRDSDEQYF
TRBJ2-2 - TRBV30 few TGTGCCTGGAGTAAAGGTACCGGTACCGGGGAGCTGTTTTTT CAWSKGTGTGELFF
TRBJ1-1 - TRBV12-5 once TGTGCTAGTGGTTTAGCATCTTTGGAGAACACTGAAGCTTTCTTT CASGLASLENTEAFF
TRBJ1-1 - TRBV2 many TGTGCCAGCAGTGAAACCTGGGGGAACACTGAAGCTTTCTTT CASSETWGNTEAFF
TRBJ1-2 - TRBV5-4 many TGTGCCAGCAGCTTCCGGACGGAATATGGCTACACCTTC CASSFRTEYGYTF
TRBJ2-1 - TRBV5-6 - TGTGCCAGCAGCTTGGATGGGCCAAGCTCCTACAATGAGCAGTTCTTC CASSLDGPSSYNEQFF
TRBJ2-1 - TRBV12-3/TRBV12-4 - TGTGCCAGCAGTCCGAGGCCGGGACTCCCATACAATGAGCAGTTCTTC CASSPRPGLPYNEQFF